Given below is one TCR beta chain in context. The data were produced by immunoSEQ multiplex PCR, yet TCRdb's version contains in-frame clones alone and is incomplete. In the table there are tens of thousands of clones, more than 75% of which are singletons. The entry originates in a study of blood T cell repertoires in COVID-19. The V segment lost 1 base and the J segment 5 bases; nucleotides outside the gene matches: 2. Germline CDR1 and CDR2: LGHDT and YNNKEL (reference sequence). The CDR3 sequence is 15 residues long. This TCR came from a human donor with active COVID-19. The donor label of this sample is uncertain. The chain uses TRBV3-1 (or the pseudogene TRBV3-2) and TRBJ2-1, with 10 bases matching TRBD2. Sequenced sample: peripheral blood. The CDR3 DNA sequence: TGTGCCAGCAGCCAAGCGGGACTAGCGAACAATGAGCAGTTCTTC. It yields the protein CASSQAGLANNEQFF.